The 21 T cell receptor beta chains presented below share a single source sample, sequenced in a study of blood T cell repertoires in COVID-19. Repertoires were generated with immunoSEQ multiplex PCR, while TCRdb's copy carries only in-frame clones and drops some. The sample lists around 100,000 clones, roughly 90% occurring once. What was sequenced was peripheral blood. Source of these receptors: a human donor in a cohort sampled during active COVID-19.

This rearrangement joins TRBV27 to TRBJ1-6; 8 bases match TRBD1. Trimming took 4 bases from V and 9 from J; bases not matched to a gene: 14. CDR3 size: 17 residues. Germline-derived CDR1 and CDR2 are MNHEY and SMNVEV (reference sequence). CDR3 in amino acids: CASSSTYRTGNGSPLHF. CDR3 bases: TGTGCCAGCAGTTCCACCTACCGGACAGGGAATGGTTCACCCCTCCACTTT.

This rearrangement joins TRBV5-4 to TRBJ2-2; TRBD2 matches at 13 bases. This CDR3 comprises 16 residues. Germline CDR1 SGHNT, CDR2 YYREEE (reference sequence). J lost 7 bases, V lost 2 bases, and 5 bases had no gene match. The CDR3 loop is CASSFGLAGDGGELFF. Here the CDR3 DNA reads TGTGCCAGCAGCTTCGGACTAGCGGGAGACGGCGGGGAGCTGTTTTTT.

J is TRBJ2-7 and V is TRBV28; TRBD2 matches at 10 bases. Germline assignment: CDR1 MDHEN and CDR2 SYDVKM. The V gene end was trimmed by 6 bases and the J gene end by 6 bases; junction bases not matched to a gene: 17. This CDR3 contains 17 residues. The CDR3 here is CASRGGRSASGRAEQYF. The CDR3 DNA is TGTGCCAGCAGGGGGGGTAGGTCGGCTAGCGGGAGAGCCGAGCAGTACTTC.

The CDR3 here is CASSPRRGSSPYEQYF. For the CDR3, the DNA is TGTGCCAGCAGCCCCAGACGGGGGTCTTCTCCCTACGAGCAGTACTTC. The rearrangement joins TRBV9 to TRBJ2-7; possible D gene TRBD2, 6 bases. Germline CDR1 SGDLS, CDR2 YYNGEE. This CDR3 is built from 16 residues. Trimming left V 4 bases short and J 2 bases short, with 19 bases between.

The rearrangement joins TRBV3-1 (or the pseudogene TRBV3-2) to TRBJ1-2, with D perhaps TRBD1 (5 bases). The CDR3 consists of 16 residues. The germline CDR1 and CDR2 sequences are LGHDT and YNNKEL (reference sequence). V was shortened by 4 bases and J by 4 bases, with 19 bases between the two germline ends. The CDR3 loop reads CASSPSRRGNSYGYTF. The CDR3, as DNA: TGTGCCAGCAGCCCAAGTCGGAGGGGAAATAGCTATGGCTACACCTTC.

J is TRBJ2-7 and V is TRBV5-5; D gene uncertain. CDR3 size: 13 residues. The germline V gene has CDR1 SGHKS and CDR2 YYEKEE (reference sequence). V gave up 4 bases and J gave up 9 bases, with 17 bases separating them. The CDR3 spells CASSPPYEWWQYF. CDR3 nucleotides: TGTGCCAGCAGCCCCCCGTATGAGTGGTGGCAGTACTTC.

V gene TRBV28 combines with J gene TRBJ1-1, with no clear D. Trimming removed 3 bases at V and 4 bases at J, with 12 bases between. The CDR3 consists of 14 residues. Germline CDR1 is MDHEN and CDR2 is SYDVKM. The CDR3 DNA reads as TGTGCCAGCAGTTTTCCCCGGGAGGCCACTGAAGCTTTCTTT. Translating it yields CASSFPREATEAFF.

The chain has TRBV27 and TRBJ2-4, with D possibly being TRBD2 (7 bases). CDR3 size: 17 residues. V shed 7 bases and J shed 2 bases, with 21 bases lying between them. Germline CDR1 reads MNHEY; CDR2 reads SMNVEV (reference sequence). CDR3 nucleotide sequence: TGTGCCAGCACCTCACCGAAGGGGGGGCAGTCCAAAAACATTCAGTACTTC. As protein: CASTSPKGGQSKNIQYF.

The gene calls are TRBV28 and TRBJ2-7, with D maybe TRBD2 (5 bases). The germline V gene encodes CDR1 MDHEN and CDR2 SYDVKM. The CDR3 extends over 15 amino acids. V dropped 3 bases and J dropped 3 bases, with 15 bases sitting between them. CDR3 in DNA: TGTGCCAGCAGTTTCCGCCCCGGGGTATACTACGAGCAGTACTTC. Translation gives CASSFRPGVYYEQYF.

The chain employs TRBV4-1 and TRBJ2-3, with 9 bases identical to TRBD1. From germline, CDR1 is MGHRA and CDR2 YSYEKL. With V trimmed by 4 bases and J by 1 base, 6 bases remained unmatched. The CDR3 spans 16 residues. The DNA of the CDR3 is TGCGCCAGCAGCCTCGGACAGGGGAGGGGCACAGATACGCAGTATTTT. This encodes CASSLGQGRGTDTQYF.

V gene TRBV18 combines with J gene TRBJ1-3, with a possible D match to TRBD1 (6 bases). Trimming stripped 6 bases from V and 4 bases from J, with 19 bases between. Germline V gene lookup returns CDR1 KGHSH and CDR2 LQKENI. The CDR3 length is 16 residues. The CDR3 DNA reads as TGTGCCAGCTCGCTATGGGATCAGGGGTCCGGAAACACCATATATTTT. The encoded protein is CASSLWDQGSGNTIYF.

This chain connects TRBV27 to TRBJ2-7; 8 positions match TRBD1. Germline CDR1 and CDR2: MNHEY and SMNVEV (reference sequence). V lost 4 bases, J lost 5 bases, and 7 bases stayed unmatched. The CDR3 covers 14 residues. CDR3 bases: TGTGCCAGCAGTTCTCGGACAGGGATCCACGAGCAGTACTTC. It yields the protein CASSSRTGIHEQYF.

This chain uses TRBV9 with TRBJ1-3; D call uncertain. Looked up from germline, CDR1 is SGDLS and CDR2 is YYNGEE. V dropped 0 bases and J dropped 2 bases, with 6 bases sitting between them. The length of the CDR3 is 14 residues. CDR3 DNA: TGTGCCAGCAGCGTAGGAGGGACTGGAAACACCATATATTTT. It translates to CASSVGGTGNTIYF.

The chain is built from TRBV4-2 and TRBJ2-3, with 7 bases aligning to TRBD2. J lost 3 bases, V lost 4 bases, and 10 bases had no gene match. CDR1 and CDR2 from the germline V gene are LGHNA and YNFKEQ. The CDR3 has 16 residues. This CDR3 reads CASSLPGAGVTDTQYF. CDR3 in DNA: TGTGCCAGCAGCCTCCCTGGGGCGGGAGTAACAGATACGCAGTATTTT.

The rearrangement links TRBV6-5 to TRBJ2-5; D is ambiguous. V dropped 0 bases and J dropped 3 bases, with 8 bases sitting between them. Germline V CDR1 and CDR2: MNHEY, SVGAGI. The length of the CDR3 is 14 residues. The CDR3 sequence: CASSYSALEETQYF. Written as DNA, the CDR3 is TGTGCCAGCAGTTACTCGGCCCTAGAAGAGACCCAGTACTTC.

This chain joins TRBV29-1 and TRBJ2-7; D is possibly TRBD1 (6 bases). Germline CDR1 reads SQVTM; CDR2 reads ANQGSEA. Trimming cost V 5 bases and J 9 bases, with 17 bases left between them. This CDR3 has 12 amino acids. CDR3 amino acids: CSVLTGKLGQYF. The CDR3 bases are TGCAGCGTTCTCACAGGGAAATTAGGGCAGTACTTC.

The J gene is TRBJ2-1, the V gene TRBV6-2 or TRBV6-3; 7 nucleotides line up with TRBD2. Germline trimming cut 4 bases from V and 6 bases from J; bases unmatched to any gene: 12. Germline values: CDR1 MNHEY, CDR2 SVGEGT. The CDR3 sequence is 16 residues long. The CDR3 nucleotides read TGTGCCAGCAGTTTTCGCCGGGACTACCCCCGCAATGAGCAGTTCTTC. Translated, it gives CASSFRRDYPRNEQFF.

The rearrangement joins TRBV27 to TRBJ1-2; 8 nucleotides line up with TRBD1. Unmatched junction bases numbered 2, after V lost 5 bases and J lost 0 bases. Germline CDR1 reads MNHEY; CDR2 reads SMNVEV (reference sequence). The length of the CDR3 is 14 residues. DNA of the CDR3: TGTGCCAGCAGTCCGGACAGGGCTAACTATGGCTACACCTTC. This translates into CASSPDRANYGYTF.

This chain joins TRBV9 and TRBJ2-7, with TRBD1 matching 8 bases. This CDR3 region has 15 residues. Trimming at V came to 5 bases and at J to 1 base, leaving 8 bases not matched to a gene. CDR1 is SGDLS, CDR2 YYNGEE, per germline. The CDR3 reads CASSRTGLESYEQYF. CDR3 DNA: TGTGCCAGCAGTAGGACAGGGTTGGAATCCTACGAGCAGTACTTC.

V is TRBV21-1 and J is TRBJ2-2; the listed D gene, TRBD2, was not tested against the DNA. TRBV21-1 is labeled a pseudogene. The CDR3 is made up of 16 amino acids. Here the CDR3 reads CARTIPGLARSGELFF. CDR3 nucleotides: TGTGCCAGAACCATTCCGGGACTAGCAAGGTCCGGGGAGCTGTTTTTT.

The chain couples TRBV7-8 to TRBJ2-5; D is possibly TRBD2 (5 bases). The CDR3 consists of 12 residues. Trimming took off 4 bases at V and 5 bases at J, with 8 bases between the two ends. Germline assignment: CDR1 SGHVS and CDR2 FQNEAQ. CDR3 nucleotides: TGTGCCAGCAGCTCGGGAAGGGAGACCCAGTACTTC. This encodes CASSSGRETQYF.